Listed below are T cell receptor beta chains from one sample, sequenced in a study of blood T cell repertoires in COVID-19. The repertoire was sequenced with immunoSEQ multiplex PCR; TCRdb's copy has only in-frame clones and lacks some. The sample yields around 240,000 clones, around 87% seen once. The sequenced sample was peripheral blood. All receptors come from a woman aged 25 to 39 who had recovered from COVID-19. Each CDR3 is given with its conserved first and last residue. D genes are given only for firm matches. Clone size appears in some rows only: once, few, many, or a class for an expanded clone.

v_call: TRBV6-5
clone_size: -
d_call: TRBD1
j_call: TRBJ1-2
cdr3_nt: TGTGCCAGCAGTTACGAGCAGGGGGACCGTGGCTACACCTTC
cdr3_aa: CASSYEQGDRGYTF

v_call: TRBV28
clone_size: few
d_call: -
j_call: TRBJ1-2
cdr3_nt: TGTGCCAGCAGTTTTAGAGGGTATGGCTACACCTTC
cdr3_aa: CASSFRGYGYTF

v_call: TRBV19
clone_size: -
d_call: TRBD1
j_call: TRBJ2-4
cdr3_nt: TGTGCCAGTAGTATCGGGACAGCAGAAAACATTCAGTACTTC
cdr3_aa: CASSIGTAENIQYF

v_call: TRBV11-2
clone_size: -
d_call: -
j_call: TRBJ2-3
cdr3_nt: TGTGCCAGCAGCCCGCCTAGCGAGCTCCCAGATACGCAGTATTTT
cdr3_aa: CASSPPSELPDTQYF

v_call: TRBV3-1/TRBV3-2
clone_size: -
d_call: -
j_call: TRBJ2-5
cdr3_nt: TGTGCCAGCAGCCGAGCCCGGGGGGCATTAGAGACCCAGTACTTC
cdr3_aa: CASSRARGALETQYF

v_call: TRBV7-8
clone_size: -
d_call: TRBD2
j_call: TRBJ2-3
cdr3_nt: TGTGCCAGCAGCTACAGAGTTACGACTAGCGGGGGGGCCACAGATACGCAGTATTTT
cdr3_aa: CASSYRVTTSGGATDTQYF

v_call: TRBV4-2
clone_size: -
d_call: TRBD2
j_call: TRBJ2-7
cdr3_nt: TGTGCCAGCAGCCAACCGGGACTAGCGGCCTACGAGCAGTACTTC
cdr3_aa: CASSQPGLAAYEQYF

v_call: TRBV5-8
clone_size: -
d_call: TRBD1
j_call: TRBJ1-2
cdr3_nt: TGTGCCAGCAGCTTGCGGGACAGGTCCTATGGCTACACCTTC
cdr3_aa: CASSLRDRSYGYTF

v_call: TRBV5-1
clone_size: -
d_call: TRBD2
j_call: TRBJ2-3
cdr3_nt: TGCGCCAGCAGCCGTTGGACTAGCGGGGGGGTCACAGATACGCAGTATTTT
cdr3_aa: CASSRWTSGGVTDTQYF

v_call: TRBV19
clone_size: -
d_call: TRBD2
j_call: TRBJ2-2
cdr3_nt: TGTGCCAGTAGTATAGTAGCGGGGGGGATCTTGAACACCGGGGAGCTGTTTTTT
cdr3_aa: CASSIVAGGILNTGELFF

v_call: TRBV7-6
clone_size: -
d_call: -
j_call: TRBJ1-1
cdr3_nt: TGTGCCAGCAGCTCCCCCCGGGGGTCAGTTAGCACTGAAGCTTTCTTT
cdr3_aa: CASSSPRGSVSTEAFF

v_call: TRBV21-1
clone_size: -
d_call: -
j_call: TRBJ2-7
cdr3_nt: TGTGCCAGCAGCAAAACCCAGAGGGACAGCTCCTACGAGCAGTACTTC
cdr3_aa: CASSKTQRDSSYEQYF

v_call: TRBV4-3
clone_size: once
d_call: -
j_call: TRBJ1-4
cdr3_nt: TGCGCCAGCAGCCCTGGACAGTTTAATGAAAAACTGTTTTTT
cdr3_aa: CASSPGQFNEKLFF

v_call: TRBV5-1
clone_size: -
d_call: -
j_call: TRBJ1-1
cdr3_nt: TGCGCCAGCAGGGGCCAGAATAACATGAACACTGAAGCTTTCTTT
cdr3_aa: CASRGQNNMNTEAFF

v_call: TRBV6-5
clone_size: once
d_call: TRBD1
j_call: TRBJ2-7
cdr3_nt: TGTGCCAGCAGTACCGGGACAGGGAACTACGAGCAGTACTTC
cdr3_aa: CASSTGTGNYEQYF

v_call: TRBV19
clone_size: -
d_call: TRBD1
j_call: TRBJ1-4
cdr3_nt: TGTGCCAGTAGTCGGTTACAGGGGACTAATGAAAAACTGTTTTTT
cdr3_aa: CASSRLQGTNEKLFF

v_call: TRBV5-6
clone_size: -
d_call: -
j_call: TRBJ1-2
cdr3_nt: TGTGCCAGCAGCTTGGGTGGGGGCGCGTCGAGTTTTGGCTACACCTTC
cdr3_aa: CASSLGGGASSFGYTF

v_call: TRBV7-9
clone_size: -
d_call: -
j_call: TRBJ2-4
cdr3_nt: TGTGCCAGCTCCGGTGGGGGGGGCACCAGGGACATTCAGTACTTC
cdr3_aa: CASSGGGGTRDIQYF

v_call: TRBV6-6
clone_size: -
d_call: TRBD1
j_call: TRBJ2-4
cdr3_nt: TGTGCCAGCAGTCCGGTAAACCGGGACAGGGTATCGCACATTCAGTACTTC
cdr3_aa: CASSPVNRDRVSHIQYF

v_call: TRBV21-1
clone_size: -
d_call: -
j_call: TRBJ1-2
cdr3_nt: TGTGCCAGCAGCAAAGAAGGCCGGAGCTATGGCTACACCTTC
cdr3_aa: CASSKEGRSYGYTF

v_call: TRBV4-2
clone_size: -
d_call: TRBD1
j_call: TRBJ1-1
cdr3_nt: TGTGCCAGCAGCGTCTTGACAGGGGGCTACACTGAAGCTTTCTTT
cdr3_aa: CASSVLTGGYTEAFF

v_call: TRBV2
clone_size: -
d_call: -
j_call: TRBJ2-7
cdr3_nt: TGTGCCAGAAGGGAGGAGGGTTCACTACACTACGAGCAGTACTTC
cdr3_aa: CARREEGSLHYEQYF

v_call: TRBV29-1
clone_size: -
d_call: -
j_call: TRBJ1-2
cdr3_nt: TGCAGCGTTGGAAGGCGAATAGAGTCGGGCTATGGCTACACCTTC
cdr3_aa: CSVGRRIESGYGYTF

v_call: TRBV6-5
clone_size: once
d_call: -
j_call: TRBJ1-6
cdr3_nt: TGTGCCAGCAGTTACTCGGGGGGAAAATATAATTCACCCCTCCACTTT
cdr3_aa: CASSYSGGKYNSPLHF

v_call: TRBV19
clone_size: once
d_call: -
j_call: TRBJ2-3
cdr3_nt: TGTGCCAGTAGCCCCCGGAGGACCACCGCGGATACGCAGTATTTT
cdr3_aa: CASSPRRTTADTQYF

v_call: TRBV27
clone_size: -
d_call: -
j_call: TRBJ2-1
cdr3_nt: TGTGCCAGCAGTTTACCCTATATGAATGAGCAGTTCTTC
cdr3_aa: CASSLPYMNEQFF

v_call: TRBV18
clone_size: -
d_call: TRBD1
j_call: TRBJ2-1
cdr3_nt: TGTGCCAGCTCACCCTTCGGGACAGGTCAAAATGAGCAGTTCTTC
cdr3_aa: CASSPFGTGQNEQFF

v_call: TRBV5-4
clone_size: -
d_call: TRBD2
j_call: TRBJ2-7
cdr3_nt: TGTGCCAGCAGTAGCGGGGGGCCCTACGAGCAGTACTTC
cdr3_aa: CASSSGGPYEQYF

v_call: TRBV27
clone_size: -
d_call: -
j_call: TRBJ1-6
cdr3_nt: TGTGCCAGCAGTTTCCGGGGGGCACCACCCCTCCACTTT
cdr3_aa: CASSFRGAPPLHF

v_call: TRBV19
clone_size: once
d_call: -
j_call: TRBJ1-3
cdr3_nt: TGTGCCAGTAGTATAAGCGCCTCTGGAAACACCATATATTTT
cdr3_aa: CASSISASGNTIYF

v_call: TRBV19
clone_size: -
d_call: TRBD1
j_call: TRBJ2-2
cdr3_nt: TGTGCCAGTACCTCTTCAAACAGGGGGATCGGGGAGCTGTTTTTT
cdr3_aa: CASTSSNRGIGELFF

v_call: TRBV5-4
clone_size: -
d_call: TRBD2
j_call: TRBJ2-1
cdr3_nt: TGTGCCAGCAGCTCTCAATGGAGCGGGAACTACAATGAGCAGTTCTTC
cdr3_aa: CASSSQWSGNYNEQFF

v_call: TRBV24-1
clone_size: -
d_call: TRBD2
j_call: TRBJ2-2
cdr3_nt: TGTGCCACCAGTGACGGGGGGACCGATATCACCGGGGAGCTGTTTTTT
cdr3_aa: CATSDGGTDITGELFF

v_call: TRBV5-5
clone_size: -
d_call: -
j_call: TRBJ1-6
cdr3_nt: TGTGCCAGCAGCCCGGGAGTCCGGAACCAGCGAGCCTCACCCCTCCACTTT
cdr3_aa: CASSPGVRNQRASPLHF

v_call: TRBV29-1
clone_size: few
d_call: TRBD1
j_call: TRBJ2-1
cdr3_nt: TGCAGCGTTTGGGAGACAGGGACCAATGAGCAGTTCTTC
cdr3_aa: CSVWETGTNEQFF

v_call: TRBV6-5
clone_size: -
d_call: -
j_call: TRBJ2-1
cdr3_nt: TGTGCCAGCAGTTACTCGGTGGGGGGGCAATTATATGAGCAGTTCTTC
cdr3_aa: CASSYSVGGQLYEQFF

v_call: TRBV3-1/TRBV3-2
clone_size: -
d_call: -
j_call: TRBJ1-2
cdr3_nt: TGTGCCAGCAGCCTACTCAATCCAAACGGTGCCTCAGGTACTTATGGCTACACCTTC
cdr3_aa: CASSLLNPNGASGTYGYTF

v_call: TRBV16
clone_size: few
d_call: -
j_call: TRBJ1-2
cdr3_nt: TGTGCCAGCAGCCAATCTAAGAGCGGCTACACCTTC
cdr3_aa: CASSQSKSGYTF

v_call: TRBV7-9
clone_size: -
d_call: TRBD1
j_call: TRBJ1-1
cdr3_nt: TGTGCCAGCAGCTTAGAAGACAGGGGGAACACTGAAGCTTTCTTT
cdr3_aa: CASSLEDRGNTEAFF

v_call: TRBV2
clone_size: -
d_call: -
j_call: TRBJ1-2
cdr3_nt: TGTGCCAGCAGTGAAGGCAGGGAGGGTTACACCTTC
cdr3_aa: CASSEGREGYTF

v_call: TRBV13
clone_size: few
d_call: -
j_call: TRBJ1-2
cdr3_nt: TGTGCCAGCAGCACCGGCTCTGAACAGGACTATGGCTACACCTTC
cdr3_aa: CASSTGSEQDYGYTF

v_call: TRBV9
clone_size: -
d_call: TRBD1
j_call: TRBJ2-3
cdr3_nt: TGTGCCAGCAGCGCCCGGGACAGGGGGAATACGCAGTATTTT
cdr3_aa: CASSARDRGNTQYF

v_call: TRBV7-2
clone_size: -
d_call: -
j_call: TRBJ1-2
cdr3_nt: TGTGCCAGCAGCCCTTCTCGGGATGGCTACACCTTC
cdr3_aa: CASSPSRDGYTF

v_call: TRBV27
clone_size: -
d_call: TRBD1
j_call: TRBJ1-4
cdr3_nt: TGTGCCAGCAGTTTTTCAGACAGGGGGCGTGAAAAACTGTTTTTT
cdr3_aa: CASSFSDRGREKLFF

v_call: TRBV3-1/TRBV3-2
clone_size: -
d_call: TRBD1
j_call: TRBJ2-7
cdr3_nt: TGTGCCAGCAGCCAAGGCTGGGACAGGGTATCCTACGAGCAGTACTTC
cdr3_aa: CASSQGWDRVSYEQYF

v_call: TRBV30
clone_size: once
d_call: -
j_call: TRBJ2-5
cdr3_nt: TGTGCCTGGAGTGAGTTCGGGGAGACCCAGTACTTC
cdr3_aa: CAWSEFGETQYF

v_call: TRBV30
clone_size: -
d_call: -
j_call: TRBJ2-3
cdr3_nt: TGTGCCTGGGGGATCACCCGACTCACAGATACGCAGTATTTT
cdr3_aa: CAWGITRLTDTQYF

v_call: TRBV5-1
clone_size: -
d_call: TRBD1
j_call: TRBJ1-1
cdr3_nt: TGCGCCAGCAGCCCCAGCGGACAGGACACTGAAGCTTTCTTT
cdr3_aa: CASSPSGQDTEAFF

v_call: TRBV18
clone_size: -
d_call: TRBD1
j_call: TRBJ2-1
cdr3_nt: TGTGCCAGCTCACAACGGACAGGGAGCTCCTACAATGAGCAGTTCTTC
cdr3_aa: CASSQRTGSSYNEQFF

v_call: TRBV24-1
clone_size: -
d_call: TRBD2
j_call: TRBJ2-1
cdr3_nt: TGCGCCACCAGTGATTGGGGGACTAGCGGGGGGGCTGTAGAATACAATGAGCAGTTCTTC
cdr3_aa: CATSDWGTSGGAVEYNEQFF

v_call: TRBV5-5
clone_size: -
d_call: -
j_call: TRBJ2-1
cdr3_nt: TGTGCCAGCAGTCGAGACAGAGTCAATGAGCAGTTCTTC
cdr3_aa: CASSRDRVNEQFF

v_call: TRBV19
clone_size: once
d_call: TRBD1
j_call: TRBJ1-2
cdr3_nt: TGTGCCAGTAGTACATGGAATCCGGGACAGGGGAACAACTATGGCTACACCTTC
cdr3_aa: CASSTWNPGQGNNYGYTF

v_call: TRBV9
clone_size: -
d_call: -
j_call: TRBJ2-2
cdr3_nt: TGTGCCAGCAGCGTAGACCTCGGGGGGGAGCTGTTTTTT
cdr3_aa: CASSVDLGGELFF